One sample yielded the 9 T cell receptor beta chains listed below, sequenced in a study of blood T cell repertoires in COVID-19 (dated by TCRdb to the early 2020s). The method was the immunoSEQ multiplex PCR assay. What TCRdb holds here is the immuneACCESS table cut down to in-frame rearrangements. Part of the clones is not present; checked against another copy, under half of the missing clones reflect an unresolved V gene, and the others are unexplained. In this sample the table shows 250,000 to 350,000 clones, about 85% of which occur a single time. Clones ranked in the top ten supply about 2.2% of the sample. Material: peripheral blood. The receptors come from a woman in her forties or fifties who had recovered from COVID-19.

The chain carries TRBV9 and TRBJ2-2; 10 bases align to TRBD1. CDR3 length: 16 amino acids. Trimming at V came to 4 bases and at J to 4 bases, leaving 7 bases not matched to a gene. The germline V gene encodes CDR1 SGDLS and CDR2 YYNGEE. The CDR3 protein is CASSPRTGGATGELFF. CDR3 nucleotides: TGTGCCAGCAGCCCCCGGACAGGGGGGGCCACCGGGGAGCTGTTTTTT.

This clone was counted a few times. The chain couples TRBV10-3 to TRBJ1-1; D gene uncertain. V lost 1 base to trimming and J lost 0 bases, with 6 bases between them. The CDR3 spans 14 residues. Germline CDR1 reads ENHRY; CDR2 reads SYGVKD. The CDR3 nucleotides are TGTGCCATCAGTGAGTATCACATGAACACTGAAGCTTTCTTT. Translating gives CAISEYHMNTEAFF.

This sequence joins TRBV9 and TRBJ2-1, with 8 bases matching TRBD2. With V trimmed by 0 bases and J by 2 bases, 4 bases remained unmatched. The germline CDR1 and CDR2 sequences are SGDLS and YYNGEE. The CDR3 spans 16 residues. CDR3 loop: CASSVGTSSAYNEQFF. CDR3 DNA: TGTGCCAGCAGCGTAGGGACTAGCTCAGCCTACAATGAGCAGTTCTTC.

This chain links TRBV9 with TRBJ2-5; 15 nucleotides agree with TRBD2. This CDR3 has 16 residues. V shed 3 bases, J shed 4 bases, and the junction held 4 bases outside the gene matches. CDR1 and CDR2 from the germline V gene are SGDLS and YYNGEE. The CDR3, as DNA: TGTGCCAGCAGCGCCAGGACTAGCGGGGGGGTAGAGACCCAGTACTTC. Its protein product is CASSARTSGGVETQYF.

The chain links TRBV11-3 to TRBJ2-2, with a possible D match to TRBD2 (5 bases). Germline loops: CDR1 SGHNT, CDR2 YENEEA. Trimming removed 6 bases at V and 8 bases at J, with 10 bases between. The CDR3 is 12 amino acids. CDR3 DNA: TGTGCCAGCAGAAACACGGGGGGGGAGCTGTTTTTT. It yields the protein CASRNTGGELFF. Looking up the rest from reference TRBV11-3 and TRBJ2-2 gives the full variable domain: EAGVVQSPRYKIIEKKQPVAFWCNPISGHNTLYWYLQNLGQGPELLIRYENEEAVDDSQLPKDRFSAERLKGVDSTLKIQPAELGDSAVYLCASRNTGGELFFGEGSRLTVL.

Details on this clone: The same CDR3 arises from other DNA sequences in this sample as well. V gene TRBV18 combines with J gene TRBJ2-7; TRBD1 aligns across 9 bases. The germline CDR1 and CDR2 sequences are KGHSH and LQKENI. Losses at the gene ends were 3 bases for V and 3 bases for J; bases not matched to a gene: 3. The CDR3 has 14 amino acids. The CDR3 DNA sequence: TGTGCCAGCTCACCGGGACAGGGAGTCTACGAGCAGTACTTC. This gives the protein CASSPGQGVYEQYF.

The CDR3 is CASSLFFGQGNTEAFF. The CDR3 DNA is TGTGCCAGCAGTTTATTTTTCGGCCAGGGAAACACTGAAGCTTTCTTT. This chain joins TRBV28 and TRBJ1-1; possible D gene TRBD1, 5 bases. The CDR3 loop spans 16 amino acids. CDR1 MDHEN and CDR2 SYDVKM come from the germline V gene. Trimming took off 1 base at V and 2 bases at J, with 14 bases between the two ends.

The chain's CDR3 is CASSIHRGTEAFF. CDR3 DNA sequence: TGTGCCAGTAGTATACACAGGGGCACTGAAGCTTTCTTT. The rearrangement uses TRBV19 and TRBJ1-1; 7 bases agree with TRBD1. The CDR3 length is 13 residues. CDR1 LNHDA and CDR2 SQIVND come from the germline V gene (reference sequence). Trimming took 2 bases from V and 4 from J; bases not matched to a gene: 1. Full variable domain (missing parts from reference TRBV19 and TRBJ1-1): DGGITQSPKYLFRKEGQNVTLSCEQNLNHDAMYWYRQDPGQGLRLIYYSQIVNDFQKGDIAEGYSVSREKKESFPLTVTSAQKNPTAFYLCASSIHRGTEAFFGQGTRLTVV.

The genes are TRBV4-1 and TRBJ2-2, with 9 bases aligning to TRBD1. The trim removed 6 bases at V and 4 bases at J, leaving 9 bases unmatched. The CDR3 contains 16 residues. Germline V lookup: CDR1 MGHRA, CDR2 YSYEKL. Here the CDR3 reads CASRFFGTGSTGELFF. CDR3 sequence (DNA): TGCGCCAGCAGATTTTTTGGGACAGGGTCCACCGGGGAGCTGTTTTTT.